What follows are 24 T cell receptor beta chains derived from one specimen sequenced in a study of T-cell memory formation after mild COVID-19. Each CDR3 protein gets one entry after TCRdb re-called the 5' RACE reads with MiXCR. The sample yields 350,000 to 500,000 distinct CDR3 sequences, less than 25% seen once. Material for sequencing was PBMCs or a T cell subset sorted from them (not recorded which). The source of these receptors is an adult woman who had mild COVID-19 (a few samples of this study predate the infection). Cell type and time point are not known.

This clonotype was seen a few times. This chain uses TRBV4-1 with TRBJ2-6; D perhaps matches TRBD1 (5 bases). In germline, CDR1 is MGHRA, CDR2 YSYEKL. With 3 bases removed from V and 4 bases from J, the gap between germline ends came to 10 bases. The CDR3 loop spans 15 amino acids. The CDR3 protein is CASSQQGSGANVLTF. CDR3 DNA sequence: TGCGCCAGCAGCCAGCAGGGATCCGGGGCCAACGTCCTGACTTTC.

This clonotype was seen repeatedly, ten times or more. V usage is TRBV12-3 or TRBV12-4 and J usage is TRBJ2-7, with D possibly TRBD1 on 6 matching bases. The CDR3 contains 12 residues. V was cut by 5 bases and J by 7 bases, with 12 bases left in between. DNA for the CDR3: TGTGCCAGCAGTCCAGGGGCAGGGGAGCAGTACTTC. Translated, it gives CASSPGAGEQYF.

This sequence joins TRBV20-1 and TRBJ2-5; 12 nucleotides agree with TRBD2. The germline V gene encodes CDR1 DFQATT and CDR2 SNEGSKA (reference sequence). V lost 6 bases, J lost 2 bases, and 7 bases stayed unmatched. The CDR3 is made up of 15 amino acids. In DNA, the CDR3 is TGCAGTGCGTGGACTAGCGGGGTGCTTCAAGAGACCCAGTACTTC. It yields the protein CSAWTSGVLQETQYF.

V gene TRBV20-1 combines with J gene TRBJ1-2; D is unclear. Deletions cut 6 bases from V and 9 bases from J, with 20 bases between. The CDR3 has 13 amino acids. Germline V gene data show CDR1 as DFQATT and CDR2 as SNEGSKA (reference sequence). DNA for the CDR3: TGCAGTGCGCCCGGTGGATCGCGGGGTCGCTACACCTTC. Encoded protein: CSAPGGSRGRYTF.

The chain couples TRBV5-5 to TRBJ2-2, with TRBD1 matching over 7 bases. V lost 1 base to trimming and J lost 6 bases; unmatched junction nucleotides: 15. CDR3 length: 18 residues. Germline CDR1 reads SGHKS; CDR2 reads YYEKEE (reference sequence). This CDR3 reads CASSLSRQGSLRAGELFF. The CDR3 nucleotides are TGTGCCAGCAGCTTGTCTAGACAGGGCTCATTAAGGGCCGGGGAGCTGTTTTTT.

The table lists this clonotype with a few counts. The chain joins TRBV7-9 to TRBJ2-1; possible D gene TRBD2, 6 bases. This CDR3 contains 15 residues. In germline, CDR1 is SEHNR, CDR2 FQNEAQ (reference sequence). Trimming removed 1 base from V and 5 bases from J, with 12 bases in between. The CDR3 sequence is CASSLVGGVHNEQFF. In DNA, the CDR3 is TGTGCCAGCAGCTTAGTCGGGGGAGTTCACAATGAGCAGTTCTTC.

This clonotype was observed a few times. V usage is TRBV6-5 and J usage is TRBJ2-7; the D call may be TRBD1 or TRBD2 (5 bases each). This CDR3 has 15 residues. Per the germline V gene, CDR1 is MNHEY and CDR2 is SVGAGI. With 6 bases removed from V and 3 bases from J, the gap between germline ends came to 18 bases. CDR3 in amino acids: CASRIGTVGNYEQYF. The CDR3 bases are TGTGCCAGCAGGATAGGGACGGTGGGGAACTACGAGCAGTACTTC.

The genes are TRBV6-2 or TRBV6-3 and TRBJ1-5; D is uncertain. The CDR3 extends over 15 amino acids. CDR1 MNHEY and CDR2 SVGEGT come from the germline V gene. Trimming cost V 1 base and J 3 bases, with 10 bases left between them. The CDR3 loop is CASSYWRNDNQPQHF. Here the CDR3 DNA reads TGTGCCAGCAGTTACTGGAGAAATGACAATCAGCCCCAGCATTTT.

The V gene is TRBV5-1, the J gene TRBJ2-7; D ambiguous. Trimming shortened V by 5 bases and J by 0 bases, and 18 bases separated the two germline ends. This CDR3 is 16 amino acids long. CDR1 SGHRS and CDR2 YFSETQ come from the germline V gene. The CDR3 DNA follows: TGCGCCAGCAGTCCCAATGGGATGATGAGCTCCTACGAGCAGTACTTC. It yields the protein CASSPNGMMSSYEQYF.

This clonotype was counted at least ten times. The chain uses TRBV24-1 and TRBJ1-2; D call uncertain. Germline V gives CDR1 KGHDR, CDR2 SFDVKD. The CDR3 extends over 11 amino acids. Trimming shortened V by 3 bases and J by 8 bases, and 6 bases separated the two germline ends. Here the CDR3 reads CATSDGYGYTF. The DNA for the CDR3 is TGTGCCACCAGTGATGGGTACGGCTACACCTTC.

This clonotype came up a few times. The chain combines TRBV3-1 with TRBJ1-6, with 7 bases that match TRBD1. Unmatched junction bases numbered 9, after V lost 3 bases and J lost 10 bases. This CDR3 contains 15 residues. Germline V gives CDR1 LGHDT, CDR2 YNNKEL (reference sequence). The CDR3 nucleotides are TGTGCCAGCAGCCAGGCCAGACAGGGCGGGTCACCCCTCCACTTT. Its protein is CASSQARQGGSPLHF.

This chain uses TRBV24-1 with TRBJ2-1; 9 bases agree with TRBD2. The V gene end was trimmed by 4 bases and the J gene end by 0 bases; junction bases not matched to a gene: 12. From germline, CDR1 is KGHDR and CDR2 SFDVKD. This CDR3 region has 19 residues. The CDR3 DNA sequence: TGTGCCACCAGTGACCCGGGTAGCGGGAGCCTCAGCTCCTACAATGAGCAGTTCTTC. This encodes CATSDPGSGSLSSYNEQFF.

This chain links TRBV7-9 with TRBJ2-7, with D perhaps TRBD1 (7 bases). The CDR3 loop spans 15 amino acids. V was trimmed by 5 bases and J by 3 bases, leaving 17 bases between them. Looked up from germline, CDR1 is SEHNR and CDR2 is FQNEAQ (reference sequence). CDR3 amino acids: CASSPRTGGGYEQYF. CDR3 coding DNA: TGTGCCAGCAGCCCGAGGACAGGAGGGGGCTACGAGCAGTACTTC.

This clonotype was recorded a few times. The V and J genes are TRBV6-5 and TRBJ2-3, with 7 bases matching TRBD2. Germline values: CDR1 MNHEY, CDR2 SVGAGI. The CDR3 loop spans 15 amino acids. Trimming took 5 bases from V and 1 from J; bases not matched to a gene: 6. CDR3 residues: CASSGGGVGTDTQYF. DNA for the CDR3: TGTGCCAGCAGTGGGGGGGGTGTGGGCACAGATACGCAGTATTTT.

The rearrangement joins TRBV5-1 to TRBJ1-1, with TRBD1 matching 7 bases. Germline V lookup: CDR1 SGHRS, CDR2 YFSETQ. CDR3 length equals 14 residues. Unmatched junction bases numbered 5, after V lost 4 bases and J lost 2 bases. CDR3: CASSVGQSNTEAFF. The CDR3, as DNA: TGCGCCAGCAGCGTGGGACAGAGCAACACTGAAGCTTTCTTT.

The chain carries TRBV30 and TRBJ2-3, with D tentatively TRBD2 (6 bases). Germline V CDR1 and CDR2: GTSNPN, SVGIG (reference sequence). V was shortened by 0 bases and J by 1 base, with 11 bases between the two germline ends. The CDR3 spans 15 residues. The CDR3 loop reads CAWSVLGGRTDTQYF. The CDR3, as DNA: TGTGCCTGGAGTGTTTTGGGGGGACGCACAGATACGCAGTATTTT.

CDR3 loop: CASADTMNTEAFF. The DNA of the CDR3 is TGTGCCAGCGCCGATACTATGAACACTGAAGCTTTCTTT. The chain has TRBV2 and TRBJ1-1; no clear D. Germline V CDR1 and CDR2: SNHLY, FYNNEI. The CDR3 covers 13 residues. Trimming took 8 bases from V and 0 from J, leaving 10 bases between them.

The chain combines TRBV9 with TRBJ2-6; possibly TRBD1 for D (6 bases). Germline V CDR1 and CDR2: SGDLS, YYNGEE. CDR3 size: 15 residues. Trimming cost V 0 bases and J 2 bases, with 6 bases left between them. In nucleotides, the CDR3 is TGTGCCAGCAGCGTAGCAGGGGCTGGGGCCAACGTCCTGACTTTC. It yields the protein CASSVAGAGANVLTF. Looking up the rest from reference TRBV9 and TRBJ2-6 gives the full variable domain: DSGVTQTPKHLITATGQRVTLRCSPRSGDLSVYWYQQSLDQGLQFLIQYYNGEERAKGNILERFSAQQFPDLHSELNLSSLELGDSALYFCASSVAGAGANVLTFGAGSRLTVL.

The V and J genes are TRBV11-2 and TRBJ1-4, with D hard to call. The CDR3 consists of 14 residues. CDR1 is SGHAT, CDR2 FQNNGV, per germline. V lost 3 bases and J lost 4, with 9 bases in between. Here the CDR3 DNA reads TGTGCCAGCAGCTTCCCCGGGAATAATGAAAAACTGTTTTTT. Translated, it gives CASSFPGNNEKLFF. The variable domain in full, with the rest retrieved from reference TRBV11-2 and TRBJ1-4, is EAGVAQSPRYKIIEKRQSVAFWCNPISGHATLYWYQQILGQGPKLLIQFQNNGVVDDSQLPKDRFSAERLKGVDSTLKIQPAKLEDSAVYLCASSFPGNNEKLFFGSGTQLSVL.

This clonotype was counted a few times. The junction departs from germline at one end; a sequencing error may be responsible. The V and J genes are TRBV20-1 and TRBJ2-7; either TRBD1 or TRBD2 may fit D (5 bases each). The CDR3 runs 14 residues. The germline V gene encodes CDR1 DFQATT and CDR2 SNEGSKA (reference sequence). The CDR3 nucleotides are TGCAGTGCAAGAGGGGCGTCAGGGTTTTACGAGCAGTACTTC. It translates to CSARGASGFYEQYF.

This clonotype has just a few counts. The gene calls are TRBV5-6 and TRBJ1-5; no reliable D call. CDR3 length equals 15 residues. V dropped 2 bases and J dropped 6 bases, with 15 bases sitting between them. The V gene's germline CDR1 is SGHDT and CDR2 YYEEEE. In DNA, the CDR3 is TGTGCCAGCAGCTTATTGAGTACCCCGGGTCAGCCCCAGCATTTT. Its translation: CASSLLSTPGQPQHF. Supplemented by reference TRBV5-6 and TRBJ1-5, the full variable domain reads DAGVTQSPTHLIKTRGQQVTLRCSPKSGHDTVSWYQQALGQGPQFIFQYYEEEERQRGNFPDRFSGHQFPNYSSELNVNALLLGDSALYLCASSLLSTPGQPQHFGDGTRLSIL.

This clonotype was seen a handful of times. V is TRBV20-1 and J is TRBJ2-3; 10 bases fit TRBD1. Germline V gene sequence: CDR1 DFQATT, CDR2 SNEGSKA (reference sequence). Trimming removed 7 bases from V and 2 bases from J; junction bases left unmatched: 6. The CDR3 runs 14 residues. CDR3 sequence (DNA): TGCAGTGTATGGGACAGGGGCAACACAGATACGCAGTATTTT. It encodes CSVWDRGNTDTQYF.

The chain recombines TRBV20-1 with TRBJ2-1, with D perhaps matching TRBD1 or TRBD2 (7 bases each). V was shortened by 1 base and J by 1 base, with 14 bases between the two germline ends. The CDR3 is made up of 16 amino acids. Germline assignment: CDR1 DFQATT and CDR2 SNEGSKA (reference sequence). CDR3 in DNA: TGCAGTGCTAGAGTTGGGCAGGGGGGGTCCTACAATGAGCAGTTCTTC. This encodes CSARVGQGGSYNEQFF.

The V gene is TRBV12-3 or TRBV12-4, the J gene TRBJ1-1; the D is unclear. The CDR3 is 12 residues long. V lost 5 bases and J lost 10, with 14 bases in between. The CDR3 here is CASSQPGSGAFF. In nucleotides, the CDR3 is TGTGCCAGCAGTCAACCGGGCTCCGGAGCTTTCTTT.